This TCR beta chain appears in the sequencing data of a study of T cells after yellow fever vaccination. Study overall: Fractions of low cell number were prepared using SMART-Seq v4 Ultra Low Input. Study observations and caveats: High-abundance clonotypes from the bulk population could contaminate FACS-sorted repertoires.

Synthesis of TCR cDNA relied on 5'RACE template switching, which attached a universal primer site and UMIs. Each CDR3 protein gets one entry after TCRdb re-called the 5' RACE reads with MiXCR. The table has about 150,000 distinct CDR3 sequences, approximately 6.2% seen once. The germline V gene encodes CDR1 SNHLY and CDR2 FYNNEI. Deletions cut 3 bases from V and 11 bases from J, with 14 bases between. This CDR3 has 13 amino acids. In regard to this clonotype: Its antigen is not identified.

Source: CD4+ T cells sorted from PBMCs, taken on the day of the first yellow fever vaccination. The genes are TRBV2 and TRBJ1-5; D call uncertain. The TCR was taken from a man aged 18 to 29 who received the YFV17D yellow fever vaccine. CDR3 sequence reads: CASSENAEGAQHF. CDR3 in DNA: TGTGCCAGCAGTGAGAACGCGGAAGGAGCCCAGCATTTT. Combining the CDR3 with reference TRBV2 and TRBJ1-5 gives the whole variable domain EPEVTQTPSHQVTQMGQEVILRCVPISNHLYFYWYRQILGQKVEFLVSFYNNEISEKSEIFDDQFSVERPDGSNFTLKIRSTKLEDSAMYFCASSENAEGAQHFGDGTRLSIL.